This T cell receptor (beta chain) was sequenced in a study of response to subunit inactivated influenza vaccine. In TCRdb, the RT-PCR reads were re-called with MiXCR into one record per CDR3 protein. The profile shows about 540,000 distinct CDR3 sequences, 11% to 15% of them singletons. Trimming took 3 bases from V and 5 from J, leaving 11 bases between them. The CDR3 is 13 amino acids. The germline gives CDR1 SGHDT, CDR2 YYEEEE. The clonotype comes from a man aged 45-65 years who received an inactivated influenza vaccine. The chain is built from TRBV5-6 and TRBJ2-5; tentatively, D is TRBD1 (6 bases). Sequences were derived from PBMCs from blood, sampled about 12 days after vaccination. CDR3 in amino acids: CASSSTGPETQYF. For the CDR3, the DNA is TGTGCCAGCAGCTCGACAGGTCCGGAGACCCAGTACTTC.